Listed here is a single T cell receptor (beta chain). The antigen remains unidentified. The source of the sample is a study of a mutant IDH1 vaccine in newly diagnosed glioma. The germline CDR1 and CDR2 sequences are SGHTA and FQGTGA. The CDR3 totals 15 residues. V lost 2 bases and J lost 4, with 14 bases in between. General study findings and limits: Whatever changes occurred in top peripheral T cell clonotypes seemed unrelated to pseudoprogression.

Time point reported: week 35, safety follow-up. Every vaccination contained 300 ug of the mutant IDH1 20-mer peptide and was paired with topical imiquimod. Using immunoSEQ multiplex PCR, the repertoire was profiled, and TCRdb retains in-frame clones only, with some absent. The repertoire holds some 60,000 clones, with roughly four fifths as singletons. The source was PBMCs, collected from a glioma patient whose treatment included an IDH1 peptide vaccine. The chain is built from TRBV7-3 and TRBJ1-1, with D possibly matching TRBD1 (5 bases). This clonotype was sampled from a man aged 40-55 years with glioma. CDR3 protein: CASSLVWGEGTEAFF. The CDR3 nucleotides are TGTGCCAGCAGCTTAGTGTGGGGCGAAGGCACTGAAGCTTTCTTT.